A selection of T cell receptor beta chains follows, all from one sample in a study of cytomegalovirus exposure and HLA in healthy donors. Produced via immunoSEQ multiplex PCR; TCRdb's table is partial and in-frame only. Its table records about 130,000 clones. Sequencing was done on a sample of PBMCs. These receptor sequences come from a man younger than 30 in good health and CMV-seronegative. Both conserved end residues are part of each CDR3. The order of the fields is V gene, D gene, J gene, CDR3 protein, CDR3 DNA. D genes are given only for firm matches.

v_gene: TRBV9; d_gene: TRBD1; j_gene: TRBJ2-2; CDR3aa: CASSYSGGFGGELFF; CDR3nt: TGTGCCAGCAGCTACTCAGGGGGCTTCGGCGGGGAGCTGTTTTTT
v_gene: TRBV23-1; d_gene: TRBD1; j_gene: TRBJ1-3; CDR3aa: CASSQPGTGCGNTIYF; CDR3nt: TGCGCCAGCAGTCAACCTGGGACAGGCTGTGGAAACACCATATATTTT
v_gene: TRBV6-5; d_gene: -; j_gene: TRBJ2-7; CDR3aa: CASSDRDTQTYEQYF; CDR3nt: TGTGCCAGCTCTGACCGGGACACCCAAACTTACGAGCAGTACTTC
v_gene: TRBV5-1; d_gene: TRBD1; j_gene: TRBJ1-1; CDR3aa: CASKTAGQGAYGRKIERDTEAFF; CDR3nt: TGCGCCAGCAAAACGGCGGGACAGGGGGCTTACGGGCGGAAGATTGAAAGGGACACTGAAGCTTTCTTT
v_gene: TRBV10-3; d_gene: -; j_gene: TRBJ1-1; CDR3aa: CAISDGRTMNTEAFF; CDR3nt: TGTGCCATCAGTGACGGCAGAACTATGAACACTGAAGCTTTCTTT
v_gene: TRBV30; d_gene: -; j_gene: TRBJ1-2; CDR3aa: CAWSGQAGYGYTF; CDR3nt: TGTGCCTGGAGTGGACAGGCGGGCTATGGCTACACCTTC
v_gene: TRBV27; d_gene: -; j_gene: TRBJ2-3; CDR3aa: CASSLYRGDTQYF; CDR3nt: TGTGCCAGCAGTTTATATCGAGGAGATACGCAGTATTTT
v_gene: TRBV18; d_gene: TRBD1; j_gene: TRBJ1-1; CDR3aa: CASSPPVSRGYTEAFF; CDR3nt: TGTGCCAGCTCACCACCGGTCAGCAGGGGGTACACTGAAGCTTTCTTT
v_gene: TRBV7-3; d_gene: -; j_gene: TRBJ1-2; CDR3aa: CASSLFPTNYGYTF; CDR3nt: TGTGCCAGCAGCTTATTTCCCACTAACTATGGCTACACCTTC
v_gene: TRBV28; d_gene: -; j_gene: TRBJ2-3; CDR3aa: CASRWLVGTDTQYF; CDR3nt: TGTGCCAGCAGGTGGCTGGTTGGCACAGATACGCAGTATTTT
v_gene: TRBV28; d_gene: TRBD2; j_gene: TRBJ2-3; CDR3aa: CASSLSGLEFTDTQYF; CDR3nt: TGTGCCAGCAGTTTAAGTGGACTAGAATTTACAGATACGCAGTATTTT
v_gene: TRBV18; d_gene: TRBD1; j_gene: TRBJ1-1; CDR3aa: CASSPKTGLNTEAFF; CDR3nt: TGTGCCAGCTCACCTAAGACAGGGCTGAACACTGAAGCTTTCTTT
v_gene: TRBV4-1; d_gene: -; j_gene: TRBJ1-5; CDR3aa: CASSQEGAGNQPQHF; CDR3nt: TGCGCCAGCAGCCAAGAAGGGGCAGGGAATCAGCCCCAGCATTTT
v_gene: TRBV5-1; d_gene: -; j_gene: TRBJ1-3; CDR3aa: CASSLVEGLSGNTIYF; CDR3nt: TGCGCCAGCAGCTTGGTGGAGGGCCTCTCTGGAAACACCATATATTTT
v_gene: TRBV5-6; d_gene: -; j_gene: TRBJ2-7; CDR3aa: CASSLGDEQYF; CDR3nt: TGTGCCAGCAGCTTGGGCGACGAGCAGTACTTC
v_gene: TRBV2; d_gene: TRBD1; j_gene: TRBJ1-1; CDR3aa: CASRKGQTREAFF; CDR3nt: TGTGCCAGCCGCAAGGGACAGACCCGCGAAGCTTTCTTT
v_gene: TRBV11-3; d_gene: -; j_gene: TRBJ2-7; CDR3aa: CASSLEASSVYEQYF; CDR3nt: TGTGCCAGCAGCTTAGAGGCATCTAGCGTCTACGAGCAGTACTTC
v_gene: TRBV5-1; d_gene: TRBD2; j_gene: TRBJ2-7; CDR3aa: CASSLDPPSGSSRNEQYF; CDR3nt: TGCGCCAGCAGCTTGGATCCCCCTAGCGGGAGTAGCAGGAACGAGCAGTACTTC
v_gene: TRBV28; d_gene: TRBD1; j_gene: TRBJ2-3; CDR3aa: CASSFKGQTTDTQYF; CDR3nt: TGTGCCAGCAGTTTTAAGGGACAGACCACAGATACGCAGTATTTT
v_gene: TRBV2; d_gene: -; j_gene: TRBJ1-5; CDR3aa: CASSERGGEQPQHF; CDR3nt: TGTGCCAGCAGTGAACGGGGGGGGGAACAGCCCCAGCATTTT
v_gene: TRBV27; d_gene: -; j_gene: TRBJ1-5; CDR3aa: CASSLFGVRNQPQHF; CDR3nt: TGTGCCAGCAGTTTATTCGGGGTTCGGAATCAGCCCCAGCATTTT
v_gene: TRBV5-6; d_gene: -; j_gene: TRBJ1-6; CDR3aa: CASSWSEATLHF; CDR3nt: TGTGCCAGCAGCTGGTCGGAGGCCACCCTCCACTTT
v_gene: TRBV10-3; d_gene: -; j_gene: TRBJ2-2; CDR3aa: CAISSQGNTGELFF; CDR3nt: TGTGCCATCAGTTCACAGGGAAACACCGGGGAGCTGTTTTTT
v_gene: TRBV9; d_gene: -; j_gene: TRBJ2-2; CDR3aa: CASMASFGAGELFF; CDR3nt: TGTGCCAGCATGGCTAGCTTCGGGGCCGGGGAGCTGTTTTTT
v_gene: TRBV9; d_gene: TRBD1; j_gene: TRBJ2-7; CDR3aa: CASSAAGTGGYEQYF; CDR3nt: TGTGCCAGCAGCGCGGCCGGGACAGGGGGTTACGAGCAGTACTTC
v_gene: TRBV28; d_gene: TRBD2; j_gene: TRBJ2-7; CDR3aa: CATSSGGGGYEQYF; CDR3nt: TGTGCCACCTCATCGGGAGGCGGGGGCTACGAGCAGTACTTC
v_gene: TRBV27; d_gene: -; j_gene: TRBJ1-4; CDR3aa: CASSSRGGNEKLFF; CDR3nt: TGTGCCAGCAGCTCACGGGGGGGGAATGAAAAACTGTTTTTT
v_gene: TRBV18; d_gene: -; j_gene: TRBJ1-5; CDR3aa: CASSPLQGSQPQHF; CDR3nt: TGTGCCAGCTCACCGTTACAGGGCAGTCAGCCCCAGCATTTT
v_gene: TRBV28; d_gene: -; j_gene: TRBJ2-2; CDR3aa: CASLGQNTGELFF; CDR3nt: TGTGCCTCATTGGGACAGAACACCGGGGAGCTGTTTTTT
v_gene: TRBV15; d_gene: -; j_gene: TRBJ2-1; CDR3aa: CATSEGRYNEQFF; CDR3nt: TGTGCCACCAGTGAAGGGAGGTACAATGAGCAGTTCTTC
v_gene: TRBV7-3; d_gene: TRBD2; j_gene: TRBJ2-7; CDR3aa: CASSARGGTDEQYF; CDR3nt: TGTGCCAGCAGCGCTCGGGGGGGCACTGACGAGCAGTACTTC
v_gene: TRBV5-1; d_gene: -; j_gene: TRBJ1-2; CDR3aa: CASSLETESGYTF; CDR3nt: TGCGCCAGCAGCTTGGAAACCGAGAGTGGCTACACCTTC
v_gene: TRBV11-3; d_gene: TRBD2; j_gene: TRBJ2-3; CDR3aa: CASRQTSGSTDTQYF; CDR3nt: TGTGCCAGCAGACAGACTAGCGGGAGCACAGATACGCAGTATTTT
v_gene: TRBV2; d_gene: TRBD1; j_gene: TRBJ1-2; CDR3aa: CASRGTVNGYTF; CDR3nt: TGTGCCAGCAGGGGGACAGTTAATGGCTACACCTTC
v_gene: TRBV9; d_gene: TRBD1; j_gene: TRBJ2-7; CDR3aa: CASSVGTGGSYEQYF; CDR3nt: TGTGCCAGCAGCGTAGGGACAGGGGGCTCCTACGAGCAGTACTTC
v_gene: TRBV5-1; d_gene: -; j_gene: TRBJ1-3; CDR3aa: CASSLPQVAGNTIYF; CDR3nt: TGCGCCAGCAGCTTGCCACAGGTCGCTGGAAACACCATATATTTT
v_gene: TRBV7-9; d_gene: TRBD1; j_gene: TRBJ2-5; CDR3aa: CASSRQGGAETQYF; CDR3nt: TGTGCCAGCAGCCGACAGGGGGGCGCGGAGACCCAGTACTTC